This T cell receptor beta chain was captured by sequencing in a study of T cell repertoires in cytomegalovirus infection. CDR1 is MNHEY, CDR2 SVGAGI, per germline. V lost 6 bases and J 0 bases, leaving 23 bases between the germline ends. This CDR3 is built from 19 residues. Of note for this clonotype: Its specificity is not known.

TCRdb passed the reads through MiXCR, listing each CDR3 protein once. The sample lists about 890,000 distinct CDR3 sequences; 30% to 40% were seen once. This chain connects TRBV6-5 to TRBJ2-2, with D possibly TRBD2 on 5 matching bases. The sequencing used cultured CD8+ T cells from PBMCs, collected from culture after CMV antigen stimulation. The sequence derives from a human donor in good health (CMV status not recorded). Some clones in this sample may be carry-over from other donors' samples. The CDR3 bases are TGTGCCAGCAGCACTAGTGTATCGGACTCATCCCCGAACACCGGGGAGCTGTTTTTT. Amino acids: CASSTSVSDSSPNTGELFF.